The rows below give T cell receptor beta chains drawn from one sample of a study of blood T cells in healthy people across ages. MiXCR, run by TCRdb on the 5' RACE reads, gives a single entry per CDR3 protein. There are about 1,400,000 distinct CDR3 sequences in the sample; roughly 60% occur only once, and roughly 7% lies in the top ten. Sequenced material: blood. These receptors originate from a man younger than 35 in good health. Each CDR3 is given with its conserved first and last residue. A clone size is listed for some rows: how often the clone was seen (once, few, many), or a class if it is expanded.

j_gene: TRBJ2-1; v_gene: TRBV5-5; abundance: .; CDR3aa: CASSSEPGHYNEQFF
j_gene: TRBJ2-3; v_gene: TRBV30; abundance: .; CDR3aa: CASPGGDTQYF
j_gene: TRBJ2-3; v_gene: TRBV14; abundance: .; CDR3aa: CASSQDPPGFVTDTQYF
j_gene: TRBJ2-1; v_gene: TRBV20-1; abundance: .; CDR3aa: CSAPGEFF
j_gene: TRBJ2-7; v_gene: TRBV10-2; abundance: few; CDR3aa: CASSESRSGRASYF
j_gene: TRBJ2-3; v_gene: TRBV2; abundance: .; CDR3aa: CASLRGANTDTQYF
j_gene: TRBJ1-2; v_gene: TRBV5-4; abundance: .; CDR3aa: CAGSLMRDGYTF
j_gene: TRBJ1-4; v_gene: TRBV7-2; abundance: .; CDR3aa: CASTFRGREKLFF
j_gene: TRBJ2-1; v_gene: TRBV6-5; abundance: .; CDR3aa: CASSPFGTGDNEQFF
j_gene: TRBJ2-7; v_gene: TRBV20-1; abundance: .; CDR3aa: CSAPISRGYRNEQYF
j_gene: TRBJ1-4; v_gene: TRBV29-1; abundance: .; CDR3aa: CSVEVGELGEKLFF
j_gene: TRBJ2-1; v_gene: TRBV20-1; abundance: few; CDR3aa: CSAERLAPNEQFF
j_gene: TRBJ1-6; v_gene: TRBV25-1; abundance: few; CDR3aa: CASRAQGQGYSPLHF
j_gene: TRBJ2-3; v_gene: TRBV6-5; abundance: .; CDR3aa: CASSYSPLLAGSSTDTQYF
j_gene: TRBJ1-1; v_gene: TRBV4-1; abundance: .; CDR3aa: CASSQKPGGRSDNTEAFF
j_gene: TRBJ2-3; v_gene: TRBV7-8; abundance: many; CDR3aa: CASSPIRGLTDTQYF
j_gene: TRBJ2-4; v_gene: TRBV28; abundance: .; CDR3aa: CASSLGNPYGQYF
j_gene: TRBJ2-1; v_gene: TRBV29-1; abundance: few; CDR3aa: CSRYNEQFF
j_gene: TRBJ1-2; v_gene: TRBV10-3; abundance: many; CDR3aa: CAITTGADYGYTF
j_gene: TRBJ2-4; v_gene: TRBV12-3/TRBV12-4; abundance: .; CDR3aa: CASSLARIQYF
j_gene: TRBJ2-2; v_gene: TRBV5-1; abundance: .; CDR3aa: CASSIGQIQLTGELFF
j_gene: TRBJ2-1; v_gene: TRBV7-4; abundance: few; CDR3aa: CASSLRLTSVIREQFF
j_gene: TRBJ1-1; v_gene: TRBV7-6; abundance: .; CDR3aa: CASSPTGRDTEAFF
j_gene: TRBJ2-3; v_gene: TRBV10-3; abundance: .; CDR3aa: CAIRPGTGGITDTQYF
j_gene: .; v_gene: TRBV6-6; abundance: .; CDR3aa: CASSSFGRGLLEQYF
j_gene: TRBJ2-3; v_gene: TRBV29-1; abundance: few; CDR3aa: CSVESRLGPYTTDTQYF
j_gene: TRBJ2-3; v_gene: TRBV12-3/TRBV12-4; abundance: .; CDR3aa: CASSSPRWGDTQYF
j_gene: TRBJ2-7; v_gene: TRBV29-1; abundance: .; CDR3aa: CSKTLGQTYEQYF
j_gene: TRBJ2-7; v_gene: TRBV6-5; abundance: few; CDR3aa: CASSSQGVHEQYF
j_gene: TRBJ1-5; v_gene: TRBV2; abundance: .; CDR3aa: CASSEIGYSNQPQHF
j_gene: TRBJ2-7; v_gene: TRBV7-2; abundance: few; CDR3aa: CASSLGLVTTYEQYF
j_gene: TRBJ2-7; v_gene: TRBV25-1; abundance: .; CDR3aa: CASSNLQVYEQYF
j_gene: TRBJ2-7; v_gene: TRBV7-9; abundance: .; CDR3aa: CASIPTSSYGQYF
j_gene: TRBJ2-5; v_gene: TRBV6-5; abundance: .; CDR3aa: CASSYNGYQETQYF
j_gene: TRBJ2-7; v_gene: TRBV6-6; abundance: .; CDR3aa: CASSHGLPRSYEQYF
j_gene: TRBJ2-1; v_gene: TRBV7-9; abundance: .; CDR3aa: CASSLVAGEYEQFF
j_gene: TRBJ2-3; v_gene: TRBV11-2; abundance: .; CDR3aa: CASSLGLLRGDTDTQYF
j_gene: TRBJ2-3; v_gene: TRBV7-2; abundance: .; CDR3aa: CASSLVAGATDTQYF
j_gene: TRBJ2-4; v_gene: TRBV27; abundance: .; CDR3aa: CASSLGGRLVDIQYF
j_gene: TRBJ2-1; v_gene: TRBV3-1; abundance: .; CDR3aa: CASSQVIVNDNEQFF
j_gene: TRBJ2-5; v_gene: TRBV5-1; abundance: .; CDR3aa: CASSLEGQGLEEQYF
j_gene: TRBJ1-2; v_gene: TRBV20-1; abundance: few; CDR3aa: CSAPVGDYGYTF
j_gene: TRBJ2-1; v_gene: TRBV4-1; abundance: .; CDR3aa: CASSQLDRGYNEQFF
j_gene: TRBJ2-7; v_gene: TRBV6-2/TRBV6-3; abundance: .; CDR3aa: CASRFGNLRQYF
j_gene: TRBJ2-7; v_gene: TRBV4-3; abundance: .; CDR3aa: CASSQGLASGGLLYEQYF
j_gene: TRBJ2-3; v_gene: TRBV6-2/TRBV6-3; abundance: .; CDR3aa: CASSYGGRGSTDTQYF
j_gene: TRBJ1-2; v_gene: TRBV29-1; abundance: .; CDR3aa: CSVGRDINYGYTF
j_gene: TRBJ2-1; v_gene: TRBV4-3; abundance: .; CDR3aa: CASSQDQGAYNEQFF
j_gene: TRBJ2-1; v_gene: TRBV6-2/TRBV6-3; abundance: .; CDR3aa: CASSLNPHNEQFF
j_gene: TRBJ2-7; v_gene: TRBV5-1; abundance: few; CDR3aa: CASSLEVGSGYEQYF
j_gene: .; v_gene: TRBV6-6; abundance: .; CDR3aa: CASSRPTSLRGVETQYF
j_gene: TRBJ2-1; v_gene: TRBV20-1; abundance: .; CDR3aa: CSAYGSYNEQFF